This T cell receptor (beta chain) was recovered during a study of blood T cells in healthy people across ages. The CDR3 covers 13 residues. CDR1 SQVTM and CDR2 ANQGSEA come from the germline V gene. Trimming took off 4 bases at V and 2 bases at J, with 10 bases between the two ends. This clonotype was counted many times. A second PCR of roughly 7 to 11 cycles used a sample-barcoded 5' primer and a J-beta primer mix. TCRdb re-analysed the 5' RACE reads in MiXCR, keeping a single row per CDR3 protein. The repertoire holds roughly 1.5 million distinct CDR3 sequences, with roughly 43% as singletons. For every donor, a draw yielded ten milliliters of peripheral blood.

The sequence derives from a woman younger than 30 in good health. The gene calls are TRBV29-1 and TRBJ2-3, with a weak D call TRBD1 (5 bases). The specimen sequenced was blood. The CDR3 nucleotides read TGCAGCGTTGGAACAGGCGTCACAGATACGCAGTATTTT. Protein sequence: CSVGTGVTDTQYF.